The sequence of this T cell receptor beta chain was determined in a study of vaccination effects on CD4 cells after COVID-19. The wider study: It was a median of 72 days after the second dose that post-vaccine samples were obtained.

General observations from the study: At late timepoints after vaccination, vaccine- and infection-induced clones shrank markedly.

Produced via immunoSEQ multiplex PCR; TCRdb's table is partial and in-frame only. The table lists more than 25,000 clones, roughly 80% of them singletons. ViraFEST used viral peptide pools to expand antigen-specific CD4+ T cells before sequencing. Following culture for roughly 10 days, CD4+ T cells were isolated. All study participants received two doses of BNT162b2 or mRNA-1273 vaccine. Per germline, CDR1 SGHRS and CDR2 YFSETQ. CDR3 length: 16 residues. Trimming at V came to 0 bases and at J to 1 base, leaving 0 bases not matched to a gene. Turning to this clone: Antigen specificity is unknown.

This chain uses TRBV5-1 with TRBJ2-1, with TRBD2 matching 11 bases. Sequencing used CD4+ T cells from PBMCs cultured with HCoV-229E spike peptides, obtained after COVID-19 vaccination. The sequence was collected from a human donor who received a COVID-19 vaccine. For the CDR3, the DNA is TGCGCCAGCAGCTTGGGACTAGCGGGATCCTACAATGAGCAGTTCTTC. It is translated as CASSLGLAGSYNEQFF.